This TCR beta chain was recorded in a study of shared clonotypes between healthy human individuals. V lost 0 bases to trimming and J lost 7 bases, with 12 bases between them. CDR3 length: 15 residues. The germline CDR1 and CDR2 sequences are KGHSH and LQKENI. Concerning this clone itself: Its antigen is still unknown.

Study observations and caveats: Tissue TCR repertoires likely differ from these blood-only repertoires. With few donors, the genetic and exposure-history diversity represented was limited.

Method: immunoSEQ multiplex PCR; TCRdb's copy keeps in-frame clones and lacks some. The profile shows about 2.4 million clones, around nine tenths of them singletons. The clonotype was recovered from a young man in good health. Sequencing was done on a sample of naive CD4+ T cells sorted from blood. This sample's subset: CD45RA+ positively selected. The chain links TRBV18 to TRBJ1-4; perhaps TRBD1 as D (5 bases). CDR3 in amino acids: CASSPPSQGSEKLFF. The CDR3 DNA reads as TGTGCCAGCTCACCACCATCCCAGGGCAGTGAAAAACTGTTTTTT.